The clone carrying this T cell receptor (beta chain) has a handful of counts. Antigen unknown. Clones were sequenced by immunoSEQ multiplex PCR, and TCRdb holds only the in-frame ones, with some missing. The profile covers 100,000 to 120,000 clones, with 87% appearing a single time and 2.5% to 3.5% taken by the ten largest. The data were taken from a study of T cell responses to AZD1222 COVID-19 vaccine. The wider study: Analyses pooled second doses at about 4 or about 12 weeks.

The V gene's germline CDR1 is SNHLY and CDR2 FYNNEI. V trimming: 6 bases; J trimming: 2 bases; junction bases outside the gene matches: 5. This CDR3 has 14 residues. Study-level points and caveats: It should be noted that donors were predominantly white British and more often female, and clonal diversity was possibly underestimated. The reported proportion of spike-specific TCRs targeting unmutated variant regions was nearly half. It was only after the peak T cell response that any repertoires were sampled.

The gene calls are TRBV2 and TRBJ1-2; 8 nucleotides match TRBD1. This sequence was found in an adult in good health. The source material was peripheral blood, sampled on day 0 of AZD1222 vaccination. DNA of the CDR3: TGTGCCAGCAGGATACAGGGGGTCAACTATGGCTACACCTTC. Residues: CASRIQGVNYGYTF.